This T cell receptor beta chain is from a study of OX40 agonist ivuxolimab in advanced cancers. Regarding the complete study: The costimulatory receptor OX40 (CD134) was targeted by ivuxolimab, a fully human IgG2 agonistic monoclonal antibody. Intravenous ivuxolimab was administered to patients every 2 weeks at six dose levels: 0.01, 0.1, 0.3, 1.5, 3 and 10 mg/kg. Of the 50 to 55 dose-escalation patients, hepatocellular carcinoma was present in approximately 20, melanoma in roughly 15, renal cell carcinoma in 9 and head and neck cancer in 9. The dose-escalation cohort was about 83% male with a mean age of approximately 60 years, ranging from roughly 20 to 80. Patients were allowed to have had prior anti-PD-1, anti-PD-L1 or anti-CTLA-4 therapy, and approximately 39% of the dose-escalation patients had been treated with checkpoint inhibitors. Three dose-escalation patients achieved partial responses, one with hepatocellular carcinoma and two with cutaneous melanoma. The point of sequencing TCRbeta in the periphery was to test whether ivuxolimab changed TCR sequence diversity and drove clonal T-cell expansion. The paper reports the monotherapy dose-escalation portion (N of about 47 patients) of the phase I ivuxolimab trial. Results the study describes overall, beyond this receptor: Which antigens the clonally expanded peripheral T cells were specific for was not determined. At doses from 0.1 to 3.0 mg/kg, clonal expansion was seen in both CD4+ and CD8+ blood T cells between baseline and week 6. In the 0.1-3.0 mg/kg groups, partial responders had among the lowest normalized peripheral clonal expansion, particularly in CD8+ T cells. Low levels of normalized T-cell clonal expansion were also seen in some nonresponding patients. After ivuxolimab, expanded clones were on average more numerous among CD8+ T cells than among CD4+ T cells.

Notes on this clone: It has no known antigen specificity. Base qualities are missing; no much larger clone stands one base away.

Genomic DNA was extracted from sorted cells for sequencing of the TCRbeta CDR3 region. TCRbeta CDR3 regions were sequenced using the immunoSEQ Assay. The clones in this table, taken by TCRdb from immuneACCESS, are in-frame only. Not every clone is retained; where verified, under half of the shortfall comes from an unresolved V gene, and the cause of the rest is unknown. The sample table holds some 78,000 clones, of which roughly 91% were seen once. The ten largest account for roughly 0.44% of the sample. Reading the germline V gene gives CDR1 MNHEY and CDR2 SVGAGI. Spanning cysteine to phenylalanine, the CDR3 consists of 14 amino acids. Only CDR3 DNA remains: 42 bases, in frame from the first base. The germline V end is reduced by 4 bases and the J end by 8 bases; junction bases left unmatched: 7. The trial excluded patients who had a history of autoimmune disease or were on systemic immunosuppression. In every dose cohort, peripheral blood was drawn for TCR sequencing at baseline, cycle 4 day 1, and cycle 7 day 1. Samples were obtained from an open-label, multicenter, first-in-human phase I dose-escalation trial of ivuxolimab. Adults with locally advanced or metastatic head and neck squamous cell, hepatocellular, melanoma or renal cell carcinoma were enrolled in the trial. Before TCR sequencing, CD4+ T cells and CD8+ T cells from peripheral blood were sorted into separate populations.

The chain is assembled from TRBV6-5 and TRBJ1-4; TRBD1 lines up with 7 middle nucleotides. The receptor was derived from an adult with an advanced solid tumor such as melanoma, head and neck, liver or kidney cancer. Sequenced material: CD4+ or CD8+ T cells sorted from blood, taken in a trial of the OX40 agonist ivuxolimab. The CDR3 region: CASSSARGGEKLFF. Read as DNA, the sequence is TGTGCCAGCAGTTCGGCCAGGGGGGGCGAAAAACTGTTTTTT.